This is a list of T cell receptor beta chains from one sample in a study of T-cell reconstitution after alpha-beta-depleted transplantation in children. TCRdb re-derived calls from the PCR reads in MiXCR, one entry per CDR3 protein. This table holds hundreds of thousands of distinct CDR3 sequences, approximately 9.8% found once. The specimen was PBMCs from the stem cell graft donor, collected from the stem cell graft. These receptors originate from a human donor who donated a stem cell graft to a child with SCID. CDR3s include the opening cysteine and the closing phenylalanine or tryptophan.

v_call | cdr3_aa
TRBV20-1 | CSARDVTSGPYEQYF
TRBV12-3/TRBV12-4 | CASRARVADTQYF
TRBV7-6 | CASSLDGTYTEAFF
TRBV24-1 | CATSVGNEQFF
TRBV14 | CASSRPGQGRWEQYF
TRBV7-3 | CASSPTGGGTGELFF
TRBV2 | CASSFGASGSYEQYF
TRBV12-3/TRBV12-4 | CASSLVHPNEQFF
TRBV12-3/TRBV12-4 | CASSLQVSGNTIYF
TRBV21-1 | CASTVSDRVGAFF
TRBV5-1 | CASSPANLFGGGSYNEQFF
TRBV3-1 | CASSQDLRIAGVYEQYF
TRBV12-3/TRBV12-4 | CASSFLETQYF
TRBV2 | CASRPRASNSPLHF
TRBV18 | CASSPGSGGANVLTF
TRBV21-1 | CASSKIRTANYGYTF
TRBV12-3/TRBV12-4 | CATTGNPNEQFF
TRBV6-5 | CASSPLRGTQYF
TRBV18 | CASSPGAHEQYF
TRBV20-1 | CSARDRRTYTYEQYF
TRBV11-2 | CASSRTSGEDTQYF
TRBV14 | CASSQAGAEAFF
TRBV20-1 | CSAIGVGTDTQYF
TRBV4-1 | CASSHDAGGATYEQYF
TRBV7-2 | CASSYRTGNPFTDTQYF